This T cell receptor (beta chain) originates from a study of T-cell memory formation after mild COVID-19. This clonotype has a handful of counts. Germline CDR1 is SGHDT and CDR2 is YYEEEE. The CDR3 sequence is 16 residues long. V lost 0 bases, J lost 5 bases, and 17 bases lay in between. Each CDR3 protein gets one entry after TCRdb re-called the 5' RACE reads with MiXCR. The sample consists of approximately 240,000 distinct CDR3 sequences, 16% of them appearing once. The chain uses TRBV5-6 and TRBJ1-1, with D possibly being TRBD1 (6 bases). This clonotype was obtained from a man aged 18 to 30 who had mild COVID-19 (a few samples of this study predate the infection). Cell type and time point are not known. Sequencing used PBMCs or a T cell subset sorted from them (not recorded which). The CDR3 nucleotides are TGTGCCAGCAGCTTGGGGACAGCCGGGGAGAGAACTGAAGCTTTCTTT. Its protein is CASSLGTAGERTEAFF.